These 27 T cell receptor beta chains share one sample of origin, sequenced in a study of cytomegalovirus exposure and HLA in healthy donors. 13 Jbeta primers and 60 Vbeta primers were used for the PCR. Assay: immunoSEQ multiplex PCR; the TCRdb copy retains only in-frame clones and omits some. The sample lists 40,000 to 55,000 clones, roughly 64% occurring once. Material for sequencing was PBMCs. These receptors were taken from a man in his 60s in good health and CMV-seropositive.

V usage is TRBV11-1 and J usage is TRBJ2-7; TRBD2 matches at 7 bases. The germline V gene encodes CDR1 SGHAT and CDR2 FQDESV (reference sequence). With V trimmed by 5 bases and J by 4 bases, 11 bases remained unmatched. This CDR3 has 15 amino acids. DNA for the CDR3: TGTGCCAGCAGCCAAGGAAGCGGGATTATGTACGAGCAGTACTTC. Amino acids: CASSQGSGIMYEQYF. Full variable domain (remainder filled in from reference TRBV11-1 and TRBJ2-7): EAEVAQSPRYKITEKSQAVAFWCDPISGHATLYWYRQILGQGPELLVQFQDESVVDDSQLPKDRFSAERLKGVDSTLKIQPAELGDSAMYLCASSQGSGIMYEQYFGPGTRLTVT.

This rearrangement joins TRBV4-1 to TRBJ2-1, with D tentatively TRBD2 (5 bases). The germline gives CDR1 MGHRA, CDR2 YSYEKL. CDR3 length: 16 residues. V was pared by 4 bases and J by 2 bases, with 15 bases between. DNA for the CDR3: TGCGCCAGCAGCCGAGCGGACTGGTCTACCTACAATGAGCAGTTCTTC. Protein sequence: CASSRADWSTYNEQFF.

The rearrangement uses TRBV28 and TRBJ1-1, with D perhaps matching TRBD1 (6 bases). V dropped 6 bases and J dropped 4 bases, with 18 bases sitting between them. CDR1 and CDR2 from the germline V gene are MDHEN and SYDVKM. The CDR3 has 15 residues. The CDR3 spells CASRKSQGGGTEAFF. The DNA for the CDR3 is TGTGCCAGCAGAAAATCACAGGGAGGGGGCACTGAAGCTTTCTTT.

V is TRBV6-5 and J is TRBJ1-1, with a tentative D call TRBD1 (6 bases). V gave up 5 bases and J gave up 6 bases, with 16 bases separating them. Germline values: CDR1 MNHEY, CDR2 SVGAGI. This CDR3 has 14 amino acids. The CDR3 DNA follows: TGTGCCAGCAGTAGAGGGGGGGGCAAGGCTGAAGCTTTCTTT. Amino acids: CASSRGGGKAEAFF.

The chain is built from TRBV19 and TRBJ2-2; 8 bases are shared with TRBD2. Germline-derived CDR1 and CDR2 are LNHDA and SQIVND (reference sequence). The CDR3 covers 15 residues. V lost 6 bases to trimming and J lost 2 bases; unmatched junction nucleotides: 5. The CDR3: CASRRREANTGELFF. The CDR3 DNA reads as TGTGCCAGTAGACGGCGGGAGGCCAACACCGGGGAGCTGTTTTTT. Full variable domain (missing parts from reference TRBV19 and TRBJ2-2): DGGITQSPKYLFRKEGQNVTLSCEQNLNHDAMYWYRQDPGQGLRLIYYSQIVNDFQKGDIAEGYSVSREKKESFPLTVTSAQKNPTAFYLCASRRREANTGELFFGEGSRLTVL.

This clone was seen more than once but under ten times. The V and J genes are TRBV4-1 and TRBJ1-4, with D possibly TRBD1 on 5 matching bases. Germline CDR1 and CDR2: MGHRA and YSYEKL. The CDR3 length is 17 residues. V dropped 1 base and J dropped 7 bases, with 19 bases sitting between them. CDR3 residues: CASSQGPLGVSGEKLFF. The DNA of the CDR3 is TGCGCCAGCAGCCAAGGGCCGCTAGGGGTATCTGGTGAAAAACTGTTTTTT.

This chain uses TRBV7-9 with TRBJ2-1; D ambiguous. CDR1 is SEHNR, CDR2 FQNEAQ, per germline (reference sequence). V was shortened by 6 bases and J by 7 bases, with 10 bases between the two germline ends. CDR3 size: 12 residues. CDR3 nucleotide sequence: TGTGCCAGCAGGGCTCCTCCGAATGAGCAGTTCTTC. Translation gives CASRAPPNEQFF.

The rearrangement links TRBV7-9 to TRBJ2-7; tentatively, D is TRBD1 (5 bases). Deletions cut 5 bases from V and 5 bases from J, with 16 bases between. This CDR3 region has 14 residues. From germline, CDR1 is SEHNR and CDR2 FQNEAQ (reference sequence). In DNA form, the CDR3 reads TGTGCCAGCAGCCCAGGGCCCAACAAGGACGAGCAGTACTTC. Protein: CASSPGPNKDEQYF.

V and J are TRBV15 and TRBJ2-3; possibly TRBD2 for D (6 bases). There are 17 residues in the CDR3. Per the germline V gene, CDR1 is LNHNV and CDR2 is YYDKDF (reference sequence). Deletions cut 1 base from V and 1 base from J, with 15 bases between. CDR3 in amino acids: CATSRAREPDRTDTQYF. The CDR3 DNA reads TGTGCCACCAGCAGAGCTCGGGAGCCGGACCGCACAGATACGCAGTATTTT. Drawing the rest from reference TRBV15 and TRBJ2-3, the complete variable domain is DAMVIQNPRYQVTQFGKPVTLSCSQTLNHNVMYWYQQKSSQAPKLLFHYYDKDFNNEADTPDNFQSRRPNTSFCFLDIRSPGLGDTAMYLCATSRAREPDRTDTQYFGPGTRLTVL.

The rearrangement links TRBV11-2 to TRBJ1-2; D ambiguous. The CDR3 sequence is 14 residues long. Germline V gene data show CDR1 as SGHAT and CDR2 as FQNNGV. Trimming shortened V by 2 bases and J by 2 bases, and 9 bases separated the two germline ends. The CDR3 sequence is CASSLSGNNYGYTF. CDR3 DNA sequence: TGTGCCAGCAGCTTATCGGGGAACAACTATGGCTACACCTTC.

The chain has TRBV7-3 and TRBJ2-1, with 8 bases that match TRBD2. Germline values: CDR1 SGHTA, CDR2 FQGTGA. The CDR3 totals 19 residues. After removal of 5 bases from V and 0 bases from J, the junction contained 15 bases not matched to a gene. The CDR3 region has the DNA TGTGCCAGCAGCATATCCGGGACATCTCTAGCGGGCTCCTACAATGAGCAGTTCTTC. Its translation is CASSISGTSLAGSYNEQFF.

With regard to this clone: At one end, the junction sequence differs from germline, possibly due to a read error. The rearrangement joins TRBV7-7 to TRBJ2-5; tentatively, D is TRBD2 (6 bases). The CDR3 sequence is 15 residues long. Germline V gene data show CDR1 as SSHAT and CDR2 as FNYEAQ (reference sequence). This CDR3 is CASSPGLGTAETQYF. CDR3 bases: TGTGCTAGCAGCCCGGGACTGGGTACCGCCGAGACCCAGTACTTC.

V gene TRBV29-1 combines with J gene TRBJ2-7; tentative D call: TRBD1 (5 bases). V lost 0 bases and J 0 bases, leaving 15 bases between the germline ends. The CDR3 spans 16 residues. Per germline, CDR1 SQVTM and CDR2 ANQGSEA. The CDR3 sequence: CSVEDATDSSSYEQYF. The CDR3 DNA reads TGCAGCGTTGAAGATGCGACAGATTCAAGCTCCTACGAGCAGTACTTC.

This chain links TRBV5-4 with TRBJ2-1, with D tentatively TRBD2 (5 bases). This CDR3 is 14 amino acids long. Deletions cut 4 bases from V and 5 bases from J, with 13 bases between. Germline V lookup: CDR1 SGHNT, CDR2 YYREEE (reference sequence). The CDR3 nucleotides are TGTGCCAGCAGCCGTTCCAGCGGAAACAATGAGCAGTTCTTC. Translated: CASSRSSGNNEQFF. Variable domain in full (rest from reference TRBV5-4 and TRBJ2-1): ETGVTQSPTHLIKTRGQQVTLRCSSQSGHNTVSWYQQALGQGPQFIFQYYREEENGRGNFPPRFSGLQFPNYSSELNVNALELDDSALYLCASSRSSGNNEQFFGPGTRLTVL.

V is TRBV4-1 and J is TRBJ2-1; D is ambiguous. V lost 4 bases to trimming and J lost 10 bases, with 14 bases between them. The V gene's germline CDR1 is MGHRA and CDR2 YSYEKL. This CDR3 spans 13 amino acids. The CDR3 is CASSRLDPKEQFF. The DNA of the CDR3 is TGCGCCAGCAGCCGACTTGACCCGAAAGAGCAGTTCTTC.

With regard to this clone: This specimen includes other DNA sequences encoding the same CDR3. The chain is built from TRBV6-5 and TRBJ2-1; D perhaps matches TRBD1 (6 bases). V was trimmed by 8 bases and J by 2 bases, leaving 13 bases between them. The CDR3 has 14 residues. Germline CDR1 and CDR2: MNHEY and SVGAGI. The CDR3 is CASYQGNAYNEQFF. DNA of the CDR3: TGTGCCAGCTATCAGGGGAACGCCTACAATGAGCAGTTCTTC.

The rearrangement joins TRBV4-3 to TRBJ2-1; 13 nucleotides align to TRBD2. CDR1 and CDR2 from the germline V gene are LGHNA and YSLEER. The length of the CDR3 is 17 residues. J was trimmed by 7 bases and V by 0 bases; bases with no gene match: 6. CDR3 DNA: TGCGCCAGCAGCCAAGAGGGAGTGACTAGCGGGAGGAATGAGCAGTTCTTC. It translates to CASSQEGVTSGRNEQFF.

V and J are TRBV7-9 and TRBJ2-1, with TRBD2 matching over 14 bases. Germline CDR1 SEHNR, CDR2 FQNEAQ (reference sequence). V lost 0 bases, J lost 5 bases, and 0 bases stayed unmatched. The CDR3 runs 16 residues. The CDR3 DNA reads as TGTGCCAGCAGCTTAGCGGGACTAGCGGGAGACAATGAGCAGTTCTTC. Encoded protein: CASSLAGLAGDNEQFF.

The rearrangement links TRBV19 to TRBJ1-5; the match to TRBD1 covers 11 bases. CDR1 LNHDA and CDR2 SQIVND come from the germline V gene (reference sequence). Germline trimming cut 11 bases from V and 2 bases from J; bases unmatched to any gene: 8. This CDR3 is built from 15 residues. CDR3 nucleotides: TGTGCCTCCATGGACAGGGGGCGACGCAATCAGCCCCAGCATTTT. Translation: CASMDRGRRNQPQHF.

The sample holds one count of this clone. The genes are TRBV7-8 and TRBJ1-3, with 8 positions matching TRBD1. J gave up 0 bases and V 3 bases, and 7 bases lay outside the gene matches. This CDR3 is built from 17 residues. The germline gives CDR1 SGHVS, CDR2 FQNEAQ. The CDR3, as DNA: TGTGCCAGCAGCTTGACGGACAGGGCAAACTCTGGAAACACCATATATTTT. Its protein product is CASSLTDRANSGNTIYF. The complete variable domain, with remaining parts taken from reference TRBV7-8 and TRBJ1-3, reads GAGVSQSPRYKVAKRGQDVALRCDPISGHVSLFWYQQALGQGPEFLTYFQNEAQLDKSGLPSDRFFAERPEGSVSTLKIQRTQQEDSAVYLCASSLTDRANSGNTIYFGEGSWLTVV.

J is TRBJ2-3 and V is TRBV28; TRBD1 might be the D (5 bases). Trimming stripped 4 bases from V and 6 bases from J, with 8 bases between. Germline CDR1 is MDHEN and CDR2 is SYDVKM. This CDR3 region has 12 residues. The CDR3 DNA is TGTGCCAGCAGTTCCAGGGTGGATACGCAGTATTTT. This codes for CASSSRVDTQYF.

The sample holds a few counts of this clone. This chain connects TRBV19 to TRBJ1-5; D is possibly TRBD1 (5 bases). The CDR3 is made up of 14 amino acids. V shed 5 bases and J shed 7 bases, with 15 bases lying between them. Germline CDR1 LNHDA, CDR2 SQIVND (reference sequence). The CDR3 loop is CASSSSGGGQPQHF. CDR3 DNA sequence: TGTGCCAGTAGTTCGAGCGGGGGTGGGCAGCCCCAGCATTTT.

The CDR3 is CASSLGSGNQPQHF. The CDR3 coding sequence is TGCGCCAGCAGCTTGGGGTCAGGCAATCAGCCCCAGCATTTT. The chain employs TRBV5-1 and TRBJ1-5; the D is unclear. CDR1 and CDR2 (germline): SGHRS, YFSETQ. The CDR3 sequence is 14 residues long. V was pared by 0 bases and J by 2 bases, with 6 bases between.

This rearrangement joins TRBV30 to TRBJ2-7, with TRBD1 as a possible D gene (5 bases). With 1 base removed from V and 2 bases from J, the gap between germline ends came to 12 bases. The CDR3 covers 14 residues. Germline assignment: CDR1 GTSNPN and CDR2 SVGIG (reference sequence). The CDR3 protein is CAWSGFQGPYEQYF. CDR3 in DNA: TGTGCCTGGAGTGGGTTTCAGGGTCCCTACGAGCAGTACTTC.

The chain carries TRBV6-4 and TRBJ2-2; no clear D. Per the germline V gene, CDR1 is MRHNA and CDR2 is SNTAGT. The V end lost 7 bases, the J end lost 2 bases, and 11 bases lay between the germline ends. The length of the CDR3 is 14 residues. The CDR3 nucleotides are TGTGCCAGCAAACTATACCCCAACACCGGGGAGCTGTTTTTT. This codes for CASKLYPNTGELFF.

V is TRBV29-1 and J is TRBJ1-4; D is ambiguous. The CDR3 totals 12 residues. Germline loops: CDR1 SQVTM, CDR2 ANQGSEA. Trimming removed 0 bases at V and 8 bases at J, with 7 bases between. Here the CDR3 reads CSVEDSEEKLFF. CDR3 coding DNA: TGCAGCGTTGAAGATTCGGAGGAAAAACTGTTTTTT.

V gene TRBV6-5 combines with J gene TRBJ2-5; maybe TRBD2 (5 bases). The DNA end favors TRBJ2-7, so the J call may be wrong. The length of the CDR3 is 13 residues. Germline V gives CDR1 MNHEY, CDR2 SVGAGI. The CDR3: CASSTRASYEQYF. Here the CDR3 DNA reads TGTGCCAGCAGTACGCGGGCCTCCTACGAGCAGTACTTC.